This TCR beta chain originates from a study of cytomegalovirus exposure and HLA in healthy donors. Comments on this clone: The antigen is unknown.

General study findings and limits: Some TCR beta chains (around 160 of them) were listed as cytomegalovirus-associated. Later analysis suggested most CMV-associated TCR beta chains were HLA-restricted. Across donors, sequencing depth was assumed by presence/absence analyses to be roughly uniform. Generally TCR sequences proved uncommon, though certain public TCRs appeared in numerous donors.

The CDR3 extends over 13 amino acids. CDR1 SGHAT and CDR2 FQNNGV come from the germline V gene. V lost 3 bases and J 7 bases, leaving 10 bases between the germline ends. A multiplex PCR was run with 60 Vbeta primers and 13 Jbeta primers. Generated by immunoSEQ multiplex PCR, the TCRdb table keeps only in-frame clones and is missing some. The sample contains 150,000 or so clones, 65% to 85% of which appear only once. This chain connects TRBV11-2 to TRBJ2-1, with a possible D match to TRBD2 (6 bases). Specimen: PBMCs. The source of this sequence is a woman aged 40 to 50 in good health and CMV-seropositive. This CDR3 reads CASSLAGRNEQFF. The CDR3 DNA reads TGTGCCAGCAGCTTGGCGGGGAGGAATGAGCAGTTCTTC.